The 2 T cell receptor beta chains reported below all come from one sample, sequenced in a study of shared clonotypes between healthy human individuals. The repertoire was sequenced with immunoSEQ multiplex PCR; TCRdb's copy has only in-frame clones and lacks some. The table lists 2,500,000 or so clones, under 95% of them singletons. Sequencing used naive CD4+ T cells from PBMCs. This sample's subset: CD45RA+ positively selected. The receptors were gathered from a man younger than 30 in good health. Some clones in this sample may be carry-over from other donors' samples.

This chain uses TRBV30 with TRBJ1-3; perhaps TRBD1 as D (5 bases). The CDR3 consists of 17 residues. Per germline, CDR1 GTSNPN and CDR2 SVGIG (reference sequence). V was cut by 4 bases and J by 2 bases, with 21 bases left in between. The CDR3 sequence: CAWTPLRGPSAGNTIYF. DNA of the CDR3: TGTGCCTGGACCCCACTTCGGGGCCCCTCGGCTGGAAACACCATATATTTT.

The CDR3 DNA reads as TGTGCCAGTAGTATGGTCGGGGGGAGTGGTGACAATGAGCAGTTCTTC. Its translation: CASSMVGGSGDNEQFF. The chain carries TRBV19 and TRBJ2-1, with TRBD2 identical over 7 bases. The junction had 10 bases not matched to a gene; V was cut back by 3 bases and J by 5 bases. The CDR3 spans 16 residues. Germline CDR1 reads LNHDA; CDR2 reads SQIVND (reference sequence).